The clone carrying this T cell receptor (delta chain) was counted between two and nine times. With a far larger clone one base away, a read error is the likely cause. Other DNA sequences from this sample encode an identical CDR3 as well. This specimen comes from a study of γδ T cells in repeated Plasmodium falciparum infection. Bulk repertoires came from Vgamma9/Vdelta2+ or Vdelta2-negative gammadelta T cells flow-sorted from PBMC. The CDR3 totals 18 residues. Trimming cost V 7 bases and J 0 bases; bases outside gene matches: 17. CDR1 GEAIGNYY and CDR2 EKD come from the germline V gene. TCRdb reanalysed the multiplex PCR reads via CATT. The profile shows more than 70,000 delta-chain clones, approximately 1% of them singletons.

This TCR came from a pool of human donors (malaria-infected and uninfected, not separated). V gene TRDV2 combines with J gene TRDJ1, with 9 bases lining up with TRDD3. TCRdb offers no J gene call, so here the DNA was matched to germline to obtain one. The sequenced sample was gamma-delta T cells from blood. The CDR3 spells CACDGIETLGDYTDKLIF. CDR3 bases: TGTGCCTGCGACGGAATCGAAACACTGGGGGACTACACCGATAAACTCATCTTT.